These 23 T cell receptor beta chains were sequenced from one sample in a study of response to subunit inactivated influenza vaccine. Each CDR3 protein is one row after TCRdb ran MiXCR on the RT-PCR reads. The repertoire holds fewer than 400,000 distinct CDR3 sequences, with about a fifth as singletons. This material consisted of PBMCs from blood, taken approximately 22 months after vaccination. The receptors were sampled from a man between 50 and 69 years old who received an inactivated influenza vaccine.

This chain joins TRBV5-1 and TRBJ2-5; a possible D gene is TRBD1 (5 bases). The V gene's germline CDR1 is SGHRS and CDR2 YFSETQ. Trimming left V 6 bases short and J 1 base short, with 10 bases between. The CDR3 sequence is 13 residues long. The CDR3 DNA follows: TGCGCCAGCAAAGGGGTTCCCCAAGAGACCCAGTACTTC. The encoded protein is CASKGVPQETQYF.

The chain employs TRBV29-1 and TRBJ2-3; no reliable D call. From germline, CDR1 is SQVTM and CDR2 ANQGSEA. V lost 2 bases, J lost 3 bases, and 9 bases lay in between. There are 13 residues in the CDR3. CDR3 nucleotide sequence: TGCAGCGTTGAAAAGGACCGAACAGATACGCAGTATTTT. Amino acids: CSVEKDRTDTQYF.

This clonotype was picked up a small number of times. V and J are TRBV6-2 or TRBV6-3 and TRBJ1-6, with TRBD1 matching 7 bases. V lost 2 bases to trimming and J lost 0 bases; unmatched junction nucleotides: 10. The V gene's germline CDR1 is MNHEY and CDR2 SVGEGT. The CDR3 has 19 amino acids. The CDR3 region is CASSYLVGQESSYNSPLHF. In DNA, the CDR3 is TGTGCCAGCAGTTACCTTGTCGGACAGGAGAGCTCCTATAATTCACCCCTCCACTTT.

This chain joins TRBV7-9 and TRBJ2-7, with D perhaps assigned TRBD1 or TRBD2 (5 bases each). Trimming removed 5 bases at V and 0 bases at J, with 17 bases between. This CDR3 is built from 16 residues. Germline CDR1 and CDR2: SEHNR and FQNEAQ (reference sequence). CDR3 bases: TGTGCCAGCAGCGGGGACCGTGGAGGAATCTCCTACGAGCAGTACTTC. This gives the protein CASSGDRGGISYEQYF.

This chain uses TRBV7-2 with TRBJ1-1; D not certain. This CDR3 spans 14 amino acids. CDR1 is SGHTA, CDR2 FQGNSA, per germline. The V gene lost 8 bases and the J gene lost 2 bases, with 15 bases spanning the gap. CDR3 loop: CASGYRQSNTEAFF. The CDR3 coding sequence is TGTGCCAGCGGGTATCGGCAGTCCAACACTGAAGCTTTCTTT. Full variable domain (missing parts from reference TRBV7-2 and TRBJ1-1): GAGVSQSPSNKVTEKGKDVELRCDPISGHTALYWYRQSLGQGLEFLIYFQGNSAPDKSGLPSDRFSAERTGGSVSTLTIQRTQQEDSAVYLCASGYRQSNTEAFFGQGTRLTVV.

The rearrangement uses TRBV27 and TRBJ1-4, with D unclear. Germline CDR1 reads MNHEY; CDR2 reads SMNVEV (reference sequence). The CDR3 totals 13 residues. With 0 bases removed from V and 5 bases from J, the gap between germline ends came to 4 bases. CDR3 sequence reads: CASSLSRNEKLFF. The CDR3 DNA is TGTGCCAGCAGTTTATCCAGGAATGAAAAACTGTTTTTT.

This clonotype was seen more than once but under ten times. V gene TRBV5-5 combines with J gene TRBJ1-2; D perhaps matches TRBD1 (5 bases). Trimming took off 3 bases at V and 3 bases at J, with 21 bases between the two ends. CDR1 and CDR2 from the germline V gene are SGHKS and YYEKEE (reference sequence). The CDR3 sequence is 17 residues long. The CDR3 bases are TGTGCCAGCAGCTCAGTCCCCGGGACGGACATAGACTATGGCTACACCTTC. Amino acid sequence: CASSSVPGTDIDYGYTF.

This clonotype was seen ten or more times. The gene calls are TRBV10-3 and TRBJ2-1; TRBD2 matches 12 bases. CDR3 length: 15 residues. Germline trimming cut 4 bases from V and 2 bases from J; bases unmatched to any gene: 0. Germline V gene lookup returns CDR1 ENHRY and CDR2 SYGVKD. CDR3 in DNA: TGTGCCATCAGTGGGACTAGCGGGGCCTACAATGAGCAGTTCTTC. The encoded protein is CAISGTSGAYNEQFF.

This clonotype has a single count. The V call is TRBV24-1, the J call TRBJ2-7, with D uncertain. Trimming took 4 bases from V and 9 from J, leaving 9 bases between them. There are 11 residues in the CDR3. Germline V gives CDR1 KGHDR, CDR2 SFDVKD. The CDR3 DNA sequence: TGTGCCACCAGTGACCCCGTGGGGCAGTACTTC. Translation: CATSDPVGQYF.

The gene calls are TRBV5-1 and TRBJ2-5; 7 nucleotides align to TRBD1. The CDR3 is 14 residues long. V shed 3 bases, J shed 3 bases, and the junction held 5 bases outside the gene matches. Germline CDR1 is SGHRS and CDR2 is YFSETQ. This CDR3 reads CASSSSDRKETQYF. Here the CDR3 DNA reads TGCGCCAGCAGCTCCTCGGACAGGAAAGAGACCCAGTACTTC. Filled out from reference TRBV5-1 and TRBJ2-5, the complete variable domain reads KAGVTQTPRYLIKTRGQQVTLSCSPISGHRSVSWYQQTPGQGLQFLFEYFSETQRNKGNFPGRFSGRQFSNSRSEMNVSTLELGDSALYLCASSSSDRKETQYFGPGTRLLVL.

V is TRBV20-1 and J is TRBJ2-4, with D possibly matching TRBD1 (6 bases). The V end lost 2 bases, the J end lost 1 base, and 15 bases lay between the germline ends. CDR3 length: 16 amino acids. Germline values: CDR1 DFQATT, CDR2 SNEGSKA (reference sequence). Written as DNA, the CDR3 is TGCAGTGCTAGATCAACAGGGCTAACGGCCAAAAACATTCAGTACTTC. Protein sequence: CSARSTGLTAKNIQYF.

Comment on this clonotype: Its ends do not fully match the called genes, so a read error is possible. This sequence joins TRBV3-1 and TRBJ2-2; 12 bases are a match to TRBD2. The CDR3 has 17 residues. In germline, CDR1 is LGHDT, CDR2 YNNKEL (reference sequence). The DNA of the CDR3 is TGTGCCAGCAGTCAAGGGCTAGCGGGAGGGCTGTCCGGGGAGCTGTTTTTT. This codes for CASSQGLAGGLSGELFF.

This clonotype was seen more than once but under ten times. The rearrangement uses TRBV20-1 and TRBJ2-7, with 7 bases lining up with TRBD2. The CDR3 totals 12 residues. The germline V gene has CDR1 DFQATT and CDR2 SNEGSKA (reference sequence). V shed 5 bases and J 7 bases; nucleotides not matched to a gene: 8. Here the CDR3 reads CSALHLAEEQYF. The CDR3 bases are TGCAGTGCTTTACACCTAGCGGAGGAGCAGTACTTC.

This clonotype was found a few times. The rearrangement links TRBV12-3 or TRBV12-4 to TRBJ2-7, with D unclear. The CDR3 loop spans 14 amino acids. Trimming took off 5 bases at V and 2 bases at J, with 13 bases between the two ends. The CDR3 protein is CASSTVFSAYEQYF. The CDR3 DNA reads as TGTGCCAGCAGTACCGTTTTTTCAGCCTACGAGCAGTACTTC.

This clonotype was recorded at least ten times. The J gene is TRBJ1-5, the V gene TRBV12-3 or TRBV12-4; D is undetermined. The germline V and J ends were trimmed by 3 bases and 0 bases, with 12 bases remaining between them. The CDR3 is 16 residues long. The CDR3 DNA reads as TGTGCCAGCAGTTTGGGCCAGATTTATAGCAATCAGCCCCAGCATTTT. It encodes CASSLGQIYSNQPQHF.

V usage is TRBV5-6 and J usage is TRBJ1-1; D may be TRBD1 (5 bases). Germline values: CDR1 SGHDT, CDR2 YYEEEE. With 4 bases removed from V and 2 bases from J, the gap between germline ends came to 15 bases. CDR3 length equals 15 residues. CDR3 nucleotide sequence: TGTGCCAGCAGCGAAAGTGTCGGGGGTAACACTGAAGCTTTCTTT. Its protein is CASSESVGGNTEAFF.

This clonotype was found a few times. The CDR3 loop is CASGLARSRNTGELFF. In DNA, the CDR3 is TGTGCTAGTGGTTTGGCGCGATCTAGGAACACCGGGGAGCTGTTTTTT. This chain joins TRBV12-5 and TRBJ2-2; D remains unclear. The V end lost 1 base, the J end lost 1 base, and 10 bases lay between the germline ends. The CDR3 is 16 amino acids. Germline V gene lookup returns CDR1 LGHNT and CDR2 FRNRAP.

At least ten counts were recorded for this clonotype. The chain joins TRBV28 to TRBJ1-2; D uncertain. Germline V gene lookup returns CDR1 MDHEN and CDR2 SYDVKM. The CDR3 contains 10 residues. V was pared by 3 bases and J by 7 bases, with 3 bases between. As DNA, the CDR3 is TGTGCCAGCAGTTTCGGTGGCTACACCTTC. Translation: CASSFGGYTF.

J is TRBJ2-3 and V is TRBV20-1, with D tentatively TRBD2 (6 bases). Trimming stripped 1 base from V and 5 bases from J, with 13 bases between. This CDR3 has 14 residues. Germline CDR1 DFQATT, CDR2 SNEGSKA (reference sequence). This CDR3 is CSARARGRIDTQYF. The CDR3 DNA is TGCAGTGCTAGAGCCCGGGGGAGGATAGATACGCAGTATTTT.

This clonotype was observed at least ten times. The chain combines TRBV10-3 with TRBJ2-3; D gene uncertain. From germline, CDR1 is ENHRY and CDR2 SYGVKD. V lost 2 bases, J lost 0 bases, and 6 bases lay in between. The CDR3 spans 14 residues. The CDR3 sequence: CAISEATSTDTQYF. The CDR3 nucleotides are TGTGCCATCAGTGAGGCGACAAGCACAGATACGCAGTATTTT.

This clonotype was found a few times. The chain employs TRBV4-3 and TRBJ2-1, with TRBD1 identical over 7 bases. This CDR3 has 15 residues. Trimming took 4 bases from V and 2 from J; bases not matched to a gene: 5. CDR1 LGHNA and CDR2 YSLEER come from the germline V gene. DNA of the CDR3: TGCGCCAGCAGCCGAAGTGGGACAGCCTACAATGAGCAGTTCTTC. Its protein is CASSRSGTAYNEQFF.

This clonotype appeared once. V and J are TRBV10-3 and TRBJ2-1; D is ambiguous. The V end lost 0 bases, the J end lost 3 bases, and 9 bases lay between the germline ends. Germline V gives CDR1 ENHRY, CDR2 SYGVKD. This CDR3 has 15 amino acids. The CDR3 here is CAISESAEGYNEQFF. The CDR3 DNA reads TGTGCCATCAGTGAGTCCGCGGAAGGCTACAATGAGCAGTTCTTC.

The chain is built from TRBV7-2 and TRBJ1-6, with D uncertain. This CDR3 contains 15 residues. Per germline, CDR1 SGHTA and CDR2 FQGNSA. Trimming removed 3 bases from V and 2 bases from J, with 8 bases in between. The CDR3 DNA is TGTGCCAGCAGCTTGGGGTATCCCTATAATTCACCCCTCCACTTT. It encodes CASSLGYPYNSPLHF. The full variable domain, completed using reference TRBV7-2 and TRBJ1-6, is GAGVSQSPSNKVTEKGKDVELRCDPISGHTALYWYRQSLGQGLEFLIYFQGNSAPDKSGLPSDRFSAERTGGSVSTLTIQRTQQEDSAVYLCASSLGYPYNSPLHFGNGTRLTVT.